These 25 T cell receptor beta chains came from one sample sequenced in a study of T cell repertoires in cytomegalovirus infection. TCRdb fed the reads into MiXCR, producing one record per CDR3 protein. The sample contains some 250,000 distinct CDR3 sequences, approximately 9.1% of which appear only once. The specimen was PBMCs. The receptors stem from a human donor in good health (CMV status not recorded). Some clones in this sample may be carry-over from other donors' samples.

This clonotype came up many times. The rearrangement joins TRBV7-2 to TRBJ1-5; D is possibly TRBD1 (5 bases). The CDR3 is made up of 14 amino acids. Trimming removed 4 bases at V and 7 bases at J, with 14 bases between. CDR1 is SGHTA and CDR2 is FQGNSA in the germline V gene. The CDR3 loop is CASSSGTAGQPQHF. CDR3 sequence (DNA): TGTGCCAGCAGCTCCGGGACGGCCGGCCAGCCCCAGCATTTT.

This clonotype was seen at least ten times. V usage is TRBV27 and J usage is TRBJ2-7; 11 bases match TRBD1. The CDR3 is made up of 17 amino acids. V was pared by 1 base and J by 3 bases, with 8 bases of the junction left unmatched. Germline CDR1 MNHEY, CDR2 SMNVEV (reference sequence). CDR3 protein: CASSLYRGQGAVYEQYF. CDR3 nucleotides: TGTGCCAGCAGTTTATATCGCGGACAGGGGGCGGTCTACGAGCAGTACTTC.

This clonotype was seen at least ten times. This rearrangement joins TRBV7-2 to TRBJ1-1; D might be TRBD1 (5 bases). Germline V gene data show CDR1 as SGHTA and CDR2 as FQGNSA. This CDR3 region has 15 residues. Trimming removed 5 bases at V and 0 bases at J, with 13 bases between. CDR3: CASSASGTVNTEAFF. CDR3 DNA: TGTGCCAGCAGCGCTTCCGGGACGGTGAACACTGAAGCTTTCTTT.

The J gene is TRBJ1-5, the V gene TRBV19; D may be TRBD1 (5 bases). CDR3 length: 17 amino acids. Germline CDR1 and CDR2: LNHDA and SQIVND (reference sequence). The ends were cut back, 4 bases at V and 4 bases at J, with 20 bases in the middle. This CDR3 is CASSKPGQGAPNQPQHF. CDR3 DNA sequence: TGTGCCAGTAGTAAGCCGGGCCAAGGGGCCCCTAATCAGCCCCAGCATTTT. Filled out from reference TRBV19 and TRBJ1-5, the complete variable domain reads DGGITQSPKYLFRKEGQNVTLSCEQNLNHDAMYWYRQDPGQGLRLIYYSQIVNDFQKGDIAEGYSVSREKKESFPLTVTSAQKNPTAFYLCASSKPGQGAPNQPQHFGDGTRLSIL.

The V gene is TRBV4-3, the J gene TRBJ2-5; TRBD1 matches 7 bases. Unmatched junction bases numbered 9, after V lost 4 bases and J lost 4 bases. Germline assignment: CDR1 LGHNA and CDR2 YSLEER. The CDR3 consists of 15 residues. In DNA, the CDR3 is TGCGCCAGCAGCCCGCGGACAGGTTGGGGAGAGACCCAGTACTTC. Amino acids: CASSPRTGWGETQYF.

This clonotype was observed at least ten times. V usage is TRBV11-2 and J usage is TRBJ1-5; D is perhaps TRBD1 (5 bases). The CDR3 contains 13 residues. Germline CDR1 reads SGHAT; CDR2 reads FQNNGV. Trimming left V 5 bases short and J 1 base short, with 6 bases between. Here the CDR3 reads CASSRTSNQPQHF. CDR3 bases: TGTGCCAGCAGCCGGACAAGCAATCAGCCCCAGCATTTT.

The table lists this clonotype with many counts. The V and J genes are TRBV5-5 and TRBJ2-7; 7 positions match TRBD1. This CDR3 spans 15 amino acids. Germline-derived CDR1 and CDR2 are SGHKS and YYEKEE (reference sequence). The V segment lost 4 bases and the J segment 0 bases; nucleotides outside the gene matches: 7. The CDR3 here is CASSIDRVPSYEQYF. As DNA, the CDR3 is TGTGCCAGCAGCATAGACAGGGTCCCCTCCTACGAGCAGTACTTC.

In this sample, this clonotype turned up many times. The chain carries TRBV7-2 and TRBJ2-3, with 8 bases matching TRBD1. CDR3 length: 18 residues. CDR1 and CDR2 (germline): SGHTA, FQGNSA. Germline trimming cut 2 bases from V and 1 base from J; bases unmatched to any gene: 11. The CDR3: CASSLQGARGAGTDTQYF. CDR3 coding DNA: TGTGCCAGCAGCTTACAGGGGGCCCGAGGTGCGGGCACAGATACGCAGTATTTT.

This clonotype was seen only a few times. The chain employs TRBV11-3 and TRBJ1-1; D ambiguous. This CDR3 comprises 17 residues. Germline CDR1 reads SGHNT; CDR2 reads YENEEA. Trimming pared 5 bases from V and 0 bases from J, leaving 19 bases between. For the CDR3, the DNA is TGTGCCAGCAGCCCGGCCAAAATCTCCCTAATGAACACTGAAGCTTTCTTT. Translating gives CASSPAKISLMNTEAFF. The full variable domain, completed using reference TRBV11-3 and TRBJ1-1, is EAGVVQSPRYKIIEKKQPVAFWCNPISGHNTLYWYLQNLGQGPELLIRYENEEAVDDSQLPKDRFSAERLKGVDSTLKIQPAELGDSAVYLCASSPAKISLMNTEAFFGQGTRLTVV.

This clonotype was observed at least ten times. The gene calls are TRBV7-2 and TRBJ1-2; 9 bases line up with TRBD1. The CDR3 covers 14 residues. Germline V lookup: CDR1 SGHTA, CDR2 FQGNSA. V lost 5 bases and J lost 7; bases outside the gene matches: 8. For the CDR3, the DNA is TGTGCCAGCAGCACGACAGGGGGGCCGGGTGGCTACACCTTC. Translation: CASSTTGGPGGYTF.

The gene calls are TRBV7-2 and TRBJ2-5; D gene unclear. Trimming cost V 5 bases and J 5 bases, with 9 bases left between them. This CDR3 spans 12 amino acids. Looked up from germline, CDR1 is SGHTA and CDR2 is FQGNSA. CDR3 region: CASSPAQETQYF. CDR3 sequence (DNA): TGTGCCAGCAGCCCGGCACAGGAGACCCAGTACTTC. The whole variable domain, filled in from reference TRBV7-2 and TRBJ2-5, reads GAGVSQSPSNKVTEKGKDVELRCDPISGHTALYWYRQSLGQGLEFLIYFQGNSAPDKSGLPSDRFSAERTGGSVSTLTIQRTQQEDSAVYLCASSPAQETQYFGPGTRLLVL.

This clonotype appeared a few times. V gene TRBV6-2 or TRBV6-3 combines with J gene TRBJ1-3, with D possibly being TRBD1 (5 bases). Germline CDR1 is MNHEY and CDR2 is SVGEGT. The CDR3 is 14 residues long. V was cut by 7 bases and J by 2 bases, with 12 bases left in between. In DNA, the CDR3 is TGTGCCAGCATCCGCGGGGGGACTGGAAACACCATATATTTT. Amino acids: CASIRGGTGNTIYF.

V is TRBV29-1 and J is TRBJ2-5; weak D call: TRBD2 (5 bases). This CDR3 has 11 residues. CDR1 SQVTM and CDR2 ANQGSEA come from the germline V gene. The V end was cut by 5 bases, the J end by 4 bases, with 8 bases between. The CDR3 here is CSVKLAETQYF. The DNA for the CDR3 is TGCAGCGTTAAGCTAGCAGAGACCCAGTACTTC.

Written as DNA, the CDR3 is TGCGCCAGCAGCCAAGGCCCGCTCCTTCGAAATGAAAAACTGTTTTTT. The encoded protein is CASSQGPLLRNEKLFF. The chain combines TRBV4-1 with TRBJ1-4; D ambiguous. The germline CDR1 and CDR2 sequences are MGHRA and YSYEKL. With 1 base removed from V and 5 bases from J, the gap between germline ends came to 14 bases. This CDR3 spans 16 amino acids.

The sample holds many counts of this clonotype. V is TRBV7-2 and J is TRBJ2-1; TRBD2 matches at 9 bases. The germline CDR1 and CDR2 sequences are SGHTA and FQGNSA. The CDR3 extends over 15 amino acids. The ends lost 1 base at V and 5 bases at J; junction bases unmatched: 3. The CDR3 DNA sequence: TGTGCCAGCAGCTTAGGGCTAGCGGGGAACAATGAGCAGTTCTTC. Translation gives CASSLGLAGNNEQFF.

This clonotype was seen repeatedly, ten times or more. V gene TRBV12-3 or TRBV12-4 combines with J gene TRBJ1-5; D is ambiguous. The CDR3 sequence is 13 residues long. V dropped 8 bases and J dropped 6 bases, with 14 bases sitting between them. CDR3 region: CASSPSAVQPQHF. The DNA for the CDR3 is TGTGCCAGCTCCCCCTCGGCGGTTCAGCCCCAGCATTTT.

The rearrangement joins TRBV5-5 to TRBJ2-3, with 9 bases that match TRBD1. J was trimmed by 7 bases and V by 7 bases; bases with no gene match: 10. This CDR3 is built from 14 residues. Germline lookup yields CDR1 SGHKS and CDR2 YYEKEE (reference sequence). The CDR3 nucleotides are TGTGCCAGCGATGCGGGACAGGGAAGACATACGCAGTATTTT. Residues: CASDAGQGRHTQYF.

The rearrangement links TRBV28 to TRBJ1-1; D is unresolved. The CDR3 extends over 13 amino acids. Germline CDR1 is MDHEN and CDR2 is SYDVKM. Trimming took off 4 bases at V and 5 bases at J, with 11 bases between the two ends. Here the CDR3 DNA reads TGTGCCAGCAGTTCCGGGTGGCAGACTGAAGCTTTCTTT. Protein: CASSSGWQTEAFF.

This clonotype appeared many times. This chain joins TRBV27 and TRBJ2-7, with TRBD1 identical over 7 bases. With 4 bases clipped from V and 6 bases from J, the junction kept 12 bases outside the gene matches. Germline values: CDR1 MNHEY, CDR2 SMNVEV (reference sequence). The CDR3 loop spans 15 amino acids. As DNA, the CDR3 is TGTGCCAGCAGTTCATCGACAGGGATGCGGGTCGAGCAGTACTTC. Translation: CASSSSTGMRVEQYF.

This chain connects TRBV28 to TRBJ2-7; 8 nucleotides agree with TRBD2. Germline V gene data show CDR1 as MDHEN and CDR2 as SYDVKM. Trimming removed 5 bases from V and 0 bases from J; junction bases left unmatched: 9. The CDR3 runs 16 residues. CDR3 sequence (DNA): TGTGCCAGCAGTCATCTCAGCGGGGGCCGCTCCTACGAGCAGTACTTC. Its protein product is CASSHLSGGRSYEQYF.

The chain combines TRBV6-2 or TRBV6-3 with TRBJ1-5; 7 positions match TRBD1. V was pared by 2 bases and J by 2 bases, with 6 bases of the junction left unmatched. Germline CDR1 reads MNHEY; CDR2 reads SVGEGT. The CDR3 is 16 amino acids. The CDR3 DNA reads TGTGCCAGCAGTTACATGGGACAGACGGGCAATCAGCCCCAGCATTTT. This gives the protein CASSYMGQTGNQPQHF.

This clonotype was counted at least ten times. The chain recombines TRBV4-2 with TRBJ1-4, with TRBD1 matching 9 bases. This CDR3 region has 17 residues. V was pared by 1 base and J by 4 bases, with 7 bases of the junction left unmatched. Per germline, CDR1 LGHNA and CDR2 YNFKEQ. The CDR3, as DNA: TGTGCCAGCAGCCAAGCCGCGACAGGGGGTCTTAATGAAAAACTGTTTTTT. Amino acids: CASSQAATGGLNEKLFF.

This clonotype has ten or more counts. This rearrangement joins TRBV7-2 to TRBJ1-6; a weak D match, TRBD1 (5 bases). The V end lost 5 bases, the J end lost 7 bases, and 18 bases lay between the germline ends. The CDR3 is 16 amino acids. Germline lookup yields CDR1 SGHTA and CDR2 FQGNSA. The CDR3 spells CASSAGRPGQNSPLHF. The CDR3, as DNA: TGTGCCAGCAGCGCAGGCAGGCCAGGGCAAAATTCACCCCTCCACTTT. Variable domain in full (rest from reference TRBV7-2 and TRBJ1-6): GAGVSQSPSNKVTEKGKDVELRCDPISGHTALYWYRQSLGQGLEFLIYFQGNSAPDKSGLPSDRFSAERTGGSVSTLTIQRTQQEDSAVYLCASSAGRPGQNSPLHFGNGTRLTVT.

This clonotype showed up many times. This chain connects TRBV7-2 to TRBJ2-5; no definite D call. The V end was cut by 3 bases, the J end by 2 bases, with 10 bases between. The CDR3 runs 14 residues. The germline CDR1 and CDR2 sequences are SGHTA and FQGNSA. In DNA form, the CDR3 reads TGTGCCAGCAGCTTGTTAGCTGTGCAAGAGACCCAGTACTTC. It is translated as CASSLLAVQETQYF.

In the case of this clonotype: This clone may be a read error of a much larger clone one base away. This chain uses TRBV19 with TRBJ1-2; TRBD1 is a possible D gene (5 bases). The germline V gene encodes CDR1 LNHDA and CDR2 SQIVND (reference sequence). This CDR3 has 14 amino acids. The V and J ends lost 9 bases and 2 bases respectively, with 16 bases between them. CDR3 residues: CASSLDKVNYGYTF. Written as DNA, the CDR3 is TGTGCCAGCAGCCTGGACAAGGTCAACTATGGCTACACCTTC.